Presented here are 11 T cell receptor beta chains from one specimen sequenced in a study of cytomegalovirus exposure and HLA in healthy donors (dated by TCRdb to about 2017). The library relied on the immunoSEQ multiplex PCR assay. For the multiplex PCR, a mixture combining 60 forward primers for TCR Vbeta segments and 13 reverse primers for TCR Jbeta segments was used. The immuneACCESS repertoire file appears here via TCRdb, limited to in-frame rearrangements. These files lack a portion of the clones; in checked studies, under half of the deficit traces to unresolved V genes, and the cause of the others is not known. The sample records fewer than 150,000 clones, about 80% of which are singletons. The leading ten clones occupy roughly 4.2% of the sample. Sequencing was carried out using PBMCs. Receptors originate from a man aged 40-50 years in good health and CMV-seropositive.

The gene calls are TRBV7-3 and TRBJ2-7, with D hard to call. The CDR3 runs 13 residues. V lost 5 bases and J lost 2, with 10 bases in between. Germline CDR1 is SGHTA and CDR2 is FQGTGA. The CDR3 bases are TGTGCCAGCAGCCCCCGGCGGCCCTACGAGCAGTACTTC. It is translated as CASSPRRPYEQYF.

The genes are TRBV11-3 and TRBJ2-1, with 10 bases fitting TRBD2. The length of the CDR3 is 17 residues. V shed 5 bases and J 9 bases; nucleotides not matched to a gene: 16. The V gene's germline CDR1 is SGHNT and CDR2 YENEEA. The CDR3 region has the DNA TGTGCCAGCAGCCAATCTGATTTTTTTCCTAGCGGGGGTGAGCAGTTCTTC. Residues: CASSQSDFFPSGGEQFF.

The chain has TRBV4-1 and TRBJ1-2, with D perhaps TRBD1 (5 bases). The germline CDR1 and CDR2 sequences are MGHRA and YSYEKL. V was pared by 3 bases and J by 1 base, with 18 bases between. This CDR3 region has 17 residues. Here the CDR3 reads CASSHPQGAGVNYGYTF. For the CDR3, the DNA is TGCGCCAGCAGCCATCCCCAAGGGGCAGGAGTTAACTATGGCTACACCTTC.

CDR3 residues: CASRTGSWGGYTF. CDR3 nucleotides: TGTGCCAGCAGGACAGGGAGTTGGGGAGGCTACACCTTC. J is TRBJ1-2 and V is TRBV27; TRBD1 matches at 7 bases. This CDR3 comprises 13 residues. The V gene's germline CDR1 is MNHEY and CDR2 SMNVEV (reference sequence). Unmatched junction bases numbered 9, after V lost 6 bases and J lost 8 bases.

The chain joins TRBV6-6 to TRBJ2-7, with D unresolved. The CDR3 covers 15 residues. Germline CDR1 MNHNY, CDR2 SVGAGI (reference sequence). Trimming stripped 0 bases from V and 1 base from J, with 10 bases between. For the CDR3, the DNA is TGTGCCAGCAGTTACTCGATAGCCGGTTCCTACGAGCAGTACTTC. This translates into CASSYSIAGSYEQYF.

The rearrangement links TRBV6-5 to TRBJ2-7; 9 nucleotides line up with TRBD1. J lost 7 bases, V lost 0 bases, and 7 bases had no gene match. Germline V gene data show CDR1 as MNHEY and CDR2 as SVGAGI. The CDR3 spans 15 residues. This CDR3 is CASSYSGQGTGEQYF. The CDR3 coding sequence is TGTGCCAGCAGTTACTCTGGGCAGGGGACAGGGGAGCAGTACTTC.

The chain is built from TRBV5-1 and TRBJ2-7; TRBD2 matches 8 bases. Germline V gives CDR1 SGHRS, CDR2 YFSETQ. Trimming at V came to 3 bases and at J to 0 bases, leaving 8 bases not matched to a gene. The CDR3 covers 16 residues. CDR3 sequence (DNA): TGCGCCAGCAGCTCACGGACTAGCTCTTTCTCCTACGAGCAGTACTTC. Translated, it gives CASSSRTSSFSYEQYF.

The J gene is TRBJ2-1, the V gene TRBV5-6; 8 bases agree with TRBD1. Germline CDR1 reads SGHDT; CDR2 reads YYEEEE. V lost 3 bases to trimming and J lost 10 bases; unmatched junction nucleotides: 6. CDR3 size: 13 residues. As DNA, the CDR3 is TGTGCCAGCAGCTCATACAGGGGGTACGAGCAGTTCTTC. It yields the protein CASSSYRGYEQFF. Supplemented by reference TRBV5-6 and TRBJ2-1, the full variable domain reads DAGVTQSPTHLIKTRGQQVTLRCSPKSGHDTVSWYQQALGQGPQFIFQYYEEEERQRGNFPDRFSGHQFPNYSSELNVNALLLGDSALYLCASSSYRGYEQFFGPGTRLTVL.

This sequence joins TRBV19 and TRBJ1-3, with D possibly matching TRBD1 (5 bases). V was cut by 7 bases and J by 2 bases, with 15 bases left in between. The CDR3 has 15 residues. Germline CDR1 is LNHDA and CDR2 is SQIVND (reference sequence). The CDR3 DNA reads TGTGCCAGTACCCGGGGGGTAGGTCCTGGAAACACCATATATTTT. Translated: CASTRGVGPGNTIYF.

This chain connects TRBV27 to TRBJ2-2; 8 bases agree with TRBD1. CDR1 and CDR2 (germline): MNHEY, SMNVEV (reference sequence). V was clipped by 2 bases and J by 0 bases; unmatched bases: 2. The CDR3 consists of 16 residues. CDR3: CASSLRDRPNTGELFF. In nucleotides, the CDR3 is TGTGCCAGCAGTTTAAGGGACAGGCCGAACACCGGGGAGCTGTTTTTT.

The chain carries TRBV6-5 and TRBJ1-2; D not resolved. Germline lookup yields CDR1 MNHEY and CDR2 SVGAGI. This CDR3 region has 14 residues. Trimming cost V 0 bases and J 2 bases, with 7 bases left between them. This CDR3 is CASSYSDTNYGYTF. CDR3 bases: TGTGCCAGCAGTTACTCCGACACCAACTATGGCTACACCTTC.